Below, 17 T cell receptor beta chains from the same sample are listed, as sequenced in a study of blood T cell repertoires in COVID-19. Repertoires were generated with immunoSEQ multiplex PCR, while TCRdb's copy carries only in-frame clones and drops some. The repertoire consists of 300,000 to 350,000 clones, with approximately 88% occurring once and the leading ten covering about 5%. Input material: PBMCs or T cells enriched from blood (not recorded which). Source of these receptors: a young man who had recovered from COVID-19.

V usage is TRBV2 and J usage is TRBJ1-3, with 7 bases that match TRBD1. This CDR3 is 16 amino acids long. Trimming cost V 6 bases and J 0 bases; bases outside gene matches: 8. CDR1 and CDR2 (germline): SNHLY, FYNNEI. CDR3 protein: CASSGQEIPSGNTIYF. CDR3 DNA: TGTGCCAGCAGCGGACAGGAGATCCCCTCTGGAAACACCATATATTTT.

This clone was observed a handful of times. The CDR3 DNA reads as TGTGCCAGCAGCTTAGGGTTAGCTGGCTCCTACGAGCAGTACTTC. It codes for CASSLGLAGSYEQYF. V and J are TRBV7-9 and TRBJ2-7, with unresolved D. The V and J ends lost 1 base and 0 bases respectively, with 10 bases between them. CDR3 size: 15 residues. CDR1 and CDR2 (germline): SEHNR, FQNEAQ (reference sequence). Combining the CDR3 with reference TRBV7-9 and TRBJ2-7 gives the whole variable domain DTGVSQNPRHKITKRGQNVTFRCDPISEHNRLYWYRQTLGQGPEFLTYFQNEAQLEKSRLLSDRFSAERPKGSFSTLEIQRTEQGDSAMYLCASSLGLAGSYEQYFGPGTRLTVT.

This chain connects TRBV6-5 to TRBJ1-4; 8 nucleotides line up with TRBD1. CDR3 length equals 14 residues. Germline V gives CDR1 MNHEY, CDR2 SVGAGI. The junction had 10 bases not matched to a gene; V was cut back by 9 bases and J by 7 bases. CDR3 residues: CASTLTGTGEKLFF. The CDR3 DNA is TGTGCCAGTACCCTTACCGGGACAGGTGAAAAACTGTTTTTT.

With respect to this clone: The same CDR3 arises from other DNA sequences in this sample as well. The V gene is TRBV28, the J gene TRBJ1-5; D is unclear. The CDR3 loop spans 16 amino acids. The ends were cut back, 0 bases at V and 4 bases at J, with 13 bases in the middle. The germline V gene has CDR1 MDHEN and CDR2 SYDVKM. CDR3 bases: TGTGCCAGCAGTTTATGGGCGGGTGCCGGGAATCAGCCCCAGCATTTT. Its protein product is CASSLWAGAGNQPQHF.

This rearrangement joins TRBV20-1 to TRBJ2-7, with no clear D. This CDR3 contains 10 residues. V gave up 6 bases and J gave up 3 bases, with 6 bases separating them. Germline V lookup: CDR1 DFQATT, CDR2 SNEGSKA (reference sequence). CDR3: CSAQDYEQYF. The CDR3 DNA reads TGCAGTGCCCAGGACTACGAGCAGTACTTC.

The V and J genes are TRBV6-5 and TRBJ2-7, with 13 nucleotides matching TRBD2. V dropped 4 bases and J dropped 5; count of bases not matched to a gene: 5. Looked up from germline, CDR1 is MNHEY and CDR2 is SVGAGI. This CDR3 has 15 amino acids. The DNA for the CDR3 is TGTGCCAGCAGTTTCGCACTAGCGGGGGGGAACGAGCAGTACTTC. Encoded protein: CASSFALAGGNEQYF.

The genes are TRBV15 and TRBJ1-1; 7 bases map to TRBD1. V trimming: 2 bases; J trimming: 5 bases; junction bases outside the gene matches: 11. The CDR3 runs to 16 residues. Germline V gene lookup returns CDR1 LNHNV and CDR2 YYDKDF (reference sequence). The CDR3 sequence is CATSRSTGSGETEAFF. The CDR3 nucleotides read TGTGCCACCAGCAGATCGACAGGGTCGGGGGAGACTGAAGCTTTCTTT.

A single count supports this clone. This chain joins TRBV5-1 and TRBJ2-5; 11 bases line up with TRBD2. CDR1 and CDR2 from the germline V gene are SGHRS and YFSETQ. V lost 2 bases, J lost 1 base, and 1 base stayed unmatched. CDR3 length equals 15 residues. This chain's CDR3 is CASSLLAGAQETQYF. DNA of the CDR3: TGCGCCAGCAGCTTACTAGCGGGGGCCCAAGAGACCCAGTACTTC.

J is TRBJ2-1 and V is TRBV5-4; 9 bases align to TRBD2. V shed 0 bases, J shed 2 bases, and the junction held 9 bases outside the gene matches. The CDR3 has 18 residues. The V gene's germline CDR1 is SGHNT and CDR2 YYREEE (reference sequence). The CDR3 nucleotides are TGTGCCAGCAGCTTGGATTTCTTCGGCGGGGGGGCCTACAATGAGCAGTTCTTC. The encoded protein is CASSLDFFGGGAYNEQFF.

The gene calls are TRBV2 and TRBJ2-2, with a tentative D call TRBD2 (5 bases). CDR1 and CDR2 (germline): SNHLY, FYNNEI. V shed 5 bases and J shed 7 bases, with 20 bases lying between them. The CDR3 sequence is 16 residues long. Written as DNA, the CDR3 is TGTGCCAGCAGTAAGTCTCGGGTTAGCGCCGGCGGGGAGCTGTTTTTT. Its translation: CASSKSRVSAGGELFF.

In its sample, this clone was seen a few times. The chain is built from TRBV15 and TRBJ2-5; 8 bases fit TRBD1. This CDR3 has 14 amino acids. Trimming cost V 2 bases and J 9 bases; bases outside gene matches: 8. Germline CDR1 and CDR2: LNHNV and YYDKDF (reference sequence). The CDR3 nucleotides are TGTGCCACCAGCAGATGGACAGGGTATGAGGCCCAGTACTTC. This translates into CATSRWTGYEAQYF.

This clone was found a few times. The genes are TRBV28 and TRBJ2-7; D possibly corresponds to TRBD1 (5 bases). Trimming removed 4 bases from V and 1 base from J, with 14 bases in between. From germline, CDR1 is MDHEN and CDR2 SYDVKM. The CDR3 has 15 residues. The CDR3 is CASSYPGRASYEQYF. The CDR3 coding sequence is TGTGCCAGCAGTTATCCCGGCAGGGCGTCCTACGAGCAGTACTTC.

This clone was found once. The V call is TRBV19, the J call TRBJ2-3, with a tentative D call TRBD2 (5 bases). The V end was cut by 10 bases, the J end by 0 bases, with 11 bases between. CDR1 and CDR2 from the germline V gene are LNHDA and SQIVND (reference sequence). This CDR3 spans 13 amino acids. The CDR3 region is CATQEASTDTQYF. The CDR3 DNA reads TGTGCCACCCAGGAGGCTAGCACAGATACGCAGTATTTT. The entire variable domain, with the rest obtained from reference TRBV19 and TRBJ2-3, is as follows: DGGITQSPKYLFRKEGQNVTLSCEQNLNHDAMYWYRQDPGQGLRLIYYSQIVNDFQKGDIAEGYSVSREKKESFPLTVTSAQKNPTAFYLCATQEASTDTQYFGPGTRLTVL.

V and J are TRBV10-3 and TRBJ1-1; D is undetermined. V shed 1 base and J shed 1 base, with 7 bases lying between them. CDR1 is ENHRY, CDR2 SYGVKD, per germline. CDR3 length: 14 residues. The CDR3 sequence is CAISELPGNTEAFF. CDR3 sequence (DNA): TGTGCCATCAGTGAGTTACCAGGGAACACTGAAGCTTTCTTT.

This sequence joins TRBV19 and TRBJ2-5; 8 bases map to TRBD1. Germline CDR1 reads LNHDA; CDR2 reads SQIVND (reference sequence). The junction had 11 bases not matched to a gene; V was cut back by 3 bases and J by 5 bases. The CDR3 length is 16 residues. The CDR3 DNA reads as TGTGCCAGTAGTATGTCTAGTACAGGGGGTGAGGAGACCCAGTACTTC. The encoded protein is CASSMSSTGGEETQYF.

The J gene is TRBJ2-2, the V gene TRBV14; TRBD2 agrees at 10 bases. CDR1 and CDR2 from the germline V gene are SGHDN and FVKESK. This CDR3 region has 19 residues. V was pared by 0 bases and J by 5 bases, with 12 bases of the junction left unmatched. In DNA, the CDR3 is TGTGCCAGCAGCCAAGATATTCGCGCTAGCGGGGGCCGGACCGGGGAGCTGTTTTTT. It specifies CASSQDIRASGGRTGELFF. The full variable domain, its missing parts supplied by reference TRBV14 and TRBJ2-2, is EAGVTQFPSHSVIEKGQTVTLRCDPISGHDNLYWYRRVMGKEIKFLLHFVKESKQDESGMPNNRFLAERTGGTYSTLKVQPAELEDSGVYFCASSQDIRASGGRTGELFFGEGSRLTVL.

This clone showed up just a few times. The V call is TRBV28, the J call TRBJ2-7; D may be TRBD2 (7 bases). Germline V gives CDR1 MDHEN, CDR2 SYDVKM. Trimming removed 4 bases at V and 5 bases at J, with 18 bases between. CDR3 length: 15 amino acids. The DNA for the CDR3 is TGTGCCAGCAGTTCCGCGGGGGCGCGGGTCGACGAGCAGTACTTC. Encoded protein: CASSSAGARVDEQYF.